This T cell receptor beta chain was sequenced for a study of control samples from healthy donors and cancer patients. There are 15 residues in the CDR3. Trimming removed 4 bases from V and 0 bases from J, with 10 bases in between. The germline gives CDR1 SNHLY, CDR2 FYNNEI. The table came from immunoSEQ multiplex PCR; TCRdb's copy has only in-frame clones and leaves some out. The repertoire holds under 200,000 clones, with 96% as singletons. Sequencing was done on a sample of blood. The source of this sequence is a woman aged 25 to 39 in good health. The chain links TRBV2 to TRBJ1-5; D uncertain. The CDR3 DNA is TGTGCCAGCAGTGTGAGAGGGAGTAGCAATCAGCCCCAGCATTTT. Its translation is CASSVRGSSNQPQHF.